The 9 T cell receptor beta chains below were found in one sample sequenced in a study of regulatory T cells in long-lasting Graves disease. Arm-PCR of CDR3 regions and iRepertoire HTBI primers were used to build TCR beta libraries. TCRdb re-called the multiplex PCR reads through MiXCR, storing one row per CDR3 protein. The table records fewer than 400,000 distinct CDR3 sequences, around 20% of them present only once. The time point was: persistent/refractory GD, antithyroid drugs over 5 years with positive TRAb. After RNA was extracted from PBMCs, the TCR library was made from it. Sequenced material: peripheral blood mononuclear cells (PBMCs), taken when the disease was refractory, from a patient treated with antithyroid drugs. Every receptor here comes from a female donor with Graves disease.

The rearrangement joins TRBV19 to TRBJ2-7, with D perhaps matching TRBD2 (7 bases). The V end lost 3 bases, the J end lost 4 bases, and 16 bases lay between the germline ends. CDR3 length: 15 amino acids. The germline V gene encodes CDR1 LNHDA and CDR2 SQIVND (reference sequence). The CDR3 is CASSIPGGSRYEQYF. The CDR3 DNA is TGTGCCAGTAGTATTCCGGGGGGCAGTCGGTACGAGCAGTACTTC.

This clonotype was picked up a small number of times. The chain employs TRBV19 and TRBJ1-1; 7 bases align to TRBD1. The V and J ends lost 1 base and 1 base, in that order; junction bases with no gene match: 6. Germline V CDR1 and CDR2: LNHDA, SQIVND (reference sequence). The CDR3 spans 16 residues. The CDR3 loop reads CASSIGGQYRNTEAFF. CDR3 DNA: TGTGCCAGTAGTATAGGGGGACAGTACCGGAACACTGAAGCTTTCTTT.

This chain uses TRBV28 with TRBJ2-7; 7 bases agree with TRBD1. V shed 11 bases, J shed 1 base, and the junction held 11 bases outside the gene matches. The CDR3 loop spans 14 amino acids. Germline V gives CDR1 MDHEN, CDR2 SYDVKM. CDR3 in DNA: TGTGCCTATGGGCAGACAGGGCGATCCTACGAGCAGTACTTC. Translating gives CAYGQTGRSYEQYF.

This clonotype occurred once. A read error is possible here, since a much larger clone lies one base away. The CDR3 ends on some other residue instead of the conserved phenylalanine or tryptophan, so this is likely a read error. V is TRBV28 and J is TRBJ1-4; tentative D call: TRBD1 (5 bases). CDR1 is MDHEN and CDR2 is SYDVKM in the germline V gene. V was clipped by 5 bases and J by 3 bases, with 10 bases between them. This CDR3 region has 14 residues. In DNA, the CDR3 is TGTGCCAGCAGTCCGGGACGTCCTAATGAAAAACTGTTTTAT. Encoded protein: CASSPGRPNEKLFY.

This clonotype was found a few times. The chain employs TRBV27 and TRBJ1-4; D unclear. This CDR3 spans 14 amino acids. CDR1 is MNHEY, CDR2 SMNVEV, per germline (reference sequence). The V end was cut by 5 bases, the J end by 0 bases, with 7 bases between. Here the CDR3 DNA reads TGTGCCAGCAGTCGACTCTCAACTAATGAAAAACTGTTTTTT. It encodes CASSRLSTNEKLFF.

This clonotype was found many times. The rearrangement uses TRBV12-3 or TRBV12-4 and TRBJ2-5; 7 nucleotides line up with TRBD2. This CDR3 has 12 amino acids. The junction had 4 bases not matched to a gene; V was cut back by 7 bases and J by 5 bases. The CDR3 DNA is TGTGCCAGCACGCGCGGGAGTGAGACCCAGTACTTC. This encodes CASTRGSETQYF.

The chain is built from TRBV12-3 or TRBV12-4 and TRBJ2-1; D is perhaps TRBD1 (5 bases). The CDR3 extends over 14 amino acids. V lost 10 bases to trimming and J lost 2 bases, with 15 bases between them. CDR3 protein: CATHFTGAYNEQFF. CDR3 bases: TGTGCCACCCATTTCACAGGCGCCTACAATGAGCAGTTCTTC.

This clonotype showed up just a few times. The CDR3 DNA reads as TGTGCCAGCAGCTCGGCCCGGACAATCGGAGCTTTCTTT. Translating it yields CASSSARTIGAFF. The V gene is TRBV11-2, the J gene TRBJ1-1; TRBD1 might be the D (5 bases). This CDR3 contains 13 residues. Per germline, CDR1 SGHAT and CDR2 FQNNGV. V shed 4 bases and J shed 10 bases, with 16 bases lying between them.

The chain joins TRBV4-1 to TRBJ2-7, with 7 bases that match TRBD1. Per the germline V gene, CDR1 is MGHRA and CDR2 is YSYEKL. Trimming at V came to 0 bases and at J to 6 bases, leaving 5 bases not matched to a gene. The CDR3 spans 14 residues. CDR3 amino acids: CASSQEGTVSEQYF. The CDR3 DNA is TGCGCCAGCAGCCAAGAAGGGACAGTTAGCGAGCAGTACTTC.